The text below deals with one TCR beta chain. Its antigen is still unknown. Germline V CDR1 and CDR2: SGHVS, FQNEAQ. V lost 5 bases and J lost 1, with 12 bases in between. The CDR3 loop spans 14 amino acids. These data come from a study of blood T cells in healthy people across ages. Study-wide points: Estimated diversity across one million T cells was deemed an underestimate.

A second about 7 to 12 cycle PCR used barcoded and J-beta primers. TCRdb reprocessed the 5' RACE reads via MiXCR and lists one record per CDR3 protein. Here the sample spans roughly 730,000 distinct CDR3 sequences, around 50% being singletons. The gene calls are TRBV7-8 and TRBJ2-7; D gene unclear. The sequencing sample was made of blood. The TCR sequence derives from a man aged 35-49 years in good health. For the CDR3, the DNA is TGTGCCAGCAGCGAAGGAACCTGGTCCTACGAGCAGTACTTC. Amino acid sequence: CASSEGTWSYEQYF.